This TCR beta chain was observed in a study of blood T cell repertoires in COVID-19. Across the study: PBMCs, B-cell-depleted T cells, or T cells provided the cDNA or gDNA that made up the material.

Original methodology: By means of reference gene primer amplification, nucleated cell counts were estimated. Clones were sequenced by immunoSEQ multiplex PCR, and TCRdb holds only the in-frame ones, with some missing. V and J calls and clone size come straight from that table; D and trimming were deduced from the DNA. The profile shows about 410,000 clones, about nine tenths of them singletons. The V and J ends lost 2 bases and 1 base, in that order; junction bases with no gene match: 3. This CDR3 has 14 amino acids. Germline CDR1 and CDR2: GTSNPN and SVGIG (reference sequence). The material sequenced was peripheral blood. The J gene is TRBJ2-5, the V gene TRBV30; 8 bases agree with TRBD1. The origin of this receptor is a woman aged 25 to 39 with active or convalescent COVID-19. CDR3 nucleotide sequence: TGTGCCTGGAGTCGGGGGACAGGCCAAGAGACCCAGTACTTC. Translating it yields CAWSRGTGQETQYF.